This T cell receptor (beta chain) was identified in a study of T cells in Graves' hyperthyroidism and ophthalmopathy. Findings of the study overall: Ophthalmopathy and stable hyperthyroidism were told apart by a 13 V-J model.

TCR beta CDR3 sequences were amplified from RNA transcripts. The HTBI set primed first-round TCR CDR3 RT-PCR. TCRdb passed the multiplex PCR reads through MiXCR, listing each CDR3 protein once. The data hold 300,000 to 400,000 distinct CDR3 sequences, with roughly 14% observed a single time. The cohort's ophthalmopathy patients, a group with duration under 3 months, had a Clinical Activity Score of at least 3 and a NOSPECS grade of at least 4. Fresh peripheral blood, roughly 9.8 ml of it, supplied the PBMCs. The table lists this clonotype with a few counts. Its target is not known. The specimen sequenced was blood. This TCR was recovered from a woman younger than 45 with Graves' ophthalmopathy.

The CDR3, as DNA: TGTGCCAGCAGCTGGATGGAGGGTGACTTGAATTCACCCCTCCACTTT. Protein: CASSWMEGDLNSPLHF. The chain uses TRBV11-3 and TRBJ1-6; no clear D gene. V lost 4 bases to trimming and J lost 7 bases, with 17 bases between them. CDR1 and CDR2 (germline): SGHNT, YENEEA. CDR3 length equals 16 residues.